This passage covers 30 T cell receptor beta chains from one sample sequenced in a study of metastatic and nonmetastatic thyroid tumors. Using MiXCR, TCRdb re-called clones from the PCR reads. The profile shows some 41,000 clones, over 25% of them singletons. Patients had received no treatment of any kind before thyroid surgery. The sequenced sample was blood. These receptors all come from a male donor with papillary thyroid cancer or a benign thyroid nodule (not recorded which). Some clones in this sample may be carry-over from other donors' samples.

The V and J genes are TRBV15 and TRBJ1-1; D perhaps matches TRBD1 (5 bases). V lost 5 bases and J lost 3, with 16 bases in between. The germline V gene has CDR1 LNHNV and CDR2 YYDKDF (reference sequence). This CDR3 comprises 15 residues. The DNA of the CDR3 is TGTGCCACCAGCCGGGAAGAGGTGGGACACACTGAAGCTTTCTTT. It is translated as CATSREEVGHTEAFF.

This clone was seen at least ten times. The chain combines TRBV20-1 with TRBJ1-1, with D possibly matching TRBD1 (5 bases). The germline V gene has CDR1 DFQATT and CDR2 SNEGSKA (reference sequence). CDR3 size: 12 residues. With 5 bases removed from V and 8 bases from J, the gap between germline ends came to 15 bases. Here the CDR3 DNA reads TGCAGTGCTCCTCAAGGGACGGGCGAAGCTTTCTTT. It yields the protein CSAPQGTGEAFF.

The CDR3 nucleotides read TGTGCCAGCAGTTTAGATCCGCACAGGGGGCCGGACGAGCAGTACTTC. It yields the protein CASSLDPHRGPDEQYF. This chain connects TRBV28 to TRBJ2-7, with 9 nucleotides matching TRBD1. V gave up 2 bases and J gave up 5 bases; unmatched junction bases: 10. Germline V lookup: CDR1 MDHEN, CDR2 SYDVKM. The CDR3 consists of 16 residues.

This clone was seen more than once but under ten times. The chain has TRBV27 and TRBJ2-1; D uncertain. Germline CDR1 MNHEY, CDR2 SMNVEV (reference sequence). This CDR3 has 13 amino acids. The V end was cut by 9 bases, the J end by 3 bases, with 12 bases between. For the CDR3, the DNA is TGTGCCAGATGTCGAGAGGACTACAATGAGCAGTTCTTC. Residues: CARCREDYNEQFF.

V and J are TRBV6-1 and TRBJ2-2; D might be TRBD1 (7 bases). V gave up 6 bases and J gave up 10 bases, with 24 bases separating them. The CDR3 sequence is 16 residues long. Looked up from germline, CDR1 is MNHNS and CDR2 is SASEGT. CDR3 nucleotide sequence: TGTGCCAGCAGGGGATGGGGGGACAGTCTATCAGTGGAGCTGTTTTTT. Amino acid sequence: CASRGWGDSLSVELFF.

In this sample, this clone turned up many times. The chain employs TRBV12-3 or TRBV12-4 and TRBJ2-7; 7 bases match TRBD1. This CDR3 spans 12 amino acids. The trim removed 7 bases at V and 7 bases at J, leaving 7 bases unmatched. Written as DNA, the CDR3 is TGTGCCAGCAAAGGACAGGCCTGGGAGCAGTACTTC. Protein product: CASKGQAWEQYF.

This clone was seen at least ten times. This could be a read error, since a much larger clone is one nucleotide away. Likely a read error: the CDR3 ends without its conserved phenylalanine or tryptophan. This chain links TRBV28 with TRBJ2-1, with D perhaps TRBD1 (5 bases). Germline V gene sequence: CDR1 MDHEN, CDR2 SYDVKM. Trimming left V 5 bases short and J 8 bases short, with 7 bases between. The CDR3 has 11 residues. The CDR3: CASSIRDEQFL. The CDR3 nucleotides read TGTGCCAGCAGTATCAGGGATGAGCAGTTCCTC.

At least ten counts were recorded for this clone. J is TRBJ1-1 and V is TRBV12-3 or TRBV12-4; no reliable D call. V was trimmed by 1 base and J by 5 bases, leaving 8 bases between them. The CDR3 spans 13 residues. The CDR3 loop reads CASSLEGFTEAFF. Here the CDR3 DNA reads TGTGCCAGCAGTTTAGAGGGTTTTACTGAAGCTTTCTTT.

This clone came up many times. This rearrangement joins TRBV18 to TRBJ2-1; TRBD2 matches at 7 bases. The CDR3 has 22 residues. V lost 3 bases and J lost 1; bases outside the gene matches: 24. The germline gives CDR1 KGHSH, CDR2 LQKENI. The DNA for the CDR3 is TGTGCCAGCTCACCGAGAGGAGCGGGATACCCAAACCCGCCAACTTCCTACAATGAGCAGTTCTTC. Translated, it gives CASSPRGAGYPNPPTSYNEQFF.

The chain uses TRBV7-6 and TRBJ2-7, with TRBD2 matching 7 bases. This CDR3 is built from 13 residues. Germline V gene data show CDR1 as SGHVS and CDR2 as FNYEAQ. The J segment lost 6 bases and the V segment lost 0 bases, leaving 2 bases of the junction unmatched. The CDR3 loop reads CASSLAGGAEQYF. CDR3 bases: TGTGCCAGCAGCTTAGCGGGAGGGGCCGAGCAGTACTTC.

This clone was found many times. The V and J genes are TRBV12-3 or TRBV12-4 and TRBJ1-3, with TRBD1 as a possible D gene (5 bases). This CDR3 comprises 13 residues. Between the trimmed V and J ends, which lost 1 base and 8 bases, there was a span of 9 bases. In DNA, the CDR3 is TGTGCCAGCAGTTTAGACAGGACTGACACCATATATTTT. Protein sequence: CASSLDRTDTIYF.

The chain employs TRBV2 and TRBJ1-5; the D is unclear. The germline V gene encodes CDR1 SNHLY and CDR2 FYNNEI. This CDR3 contains 15 residues. Trimming stripped 1 base from V and 3 bases from J, with 10 bases between. In nucleotides, the CDR3 is TGTGCCAGCAGTGAAGTGCTTATATTCAATCAGCCCCAGCATTTT. Encoded protein: CASSEVLIFNQPQHF.

This clone has a handful of counts. This sequence joins TRBV12-3 or TRBV12-4 and TRBJ2-3; D call uncertain. Between the trimmed V and J ends, which lost 6 bases and 7 bases, there was a span of 14 bases. The CDR3 sequence is 13 residues long. The CDR3 coding sequence is TGTGCCAGCAGCCCCAGGCCCCCAAATACGCAGTATTTT. Encoded protein: CASSPRPPNTQYF.

Concerning this clone itself: A junction boundary mismatches the germline segment, possibly from a read error. The V gene is TRBV20-1, the J gene TRBJ1-1; D is ambiguous. The germline gives CDR1 DFQATT, CDR2 SNEGSKA (reference sequence). This CDR3 has 12 residues. CDR3 in amino acids: CSARRVLTDAFF. As DNA, the CDR3 is TGCAGTGCTAGGAGGGTTTTAACTGACGCTTTCTTT.

This clone appeared many times. This chain uses TRBV27 with TRBJ2-7, with D maybe TRBD1 (5 bases). This CDR3 has 18 amino acids. V was trimmed by 6 bases and J by 2 bases, leaving 26 bases between them. Germline V gives CDR1 MNHEY, CDR2 SMNVEV (reference sequence). In nucleotides, the CDR3 is TGTGCCAGCAGCAAGAGTACAGTTTCAGGGATCCTTACCTACGAGCAGTACTTC. Protein product: CASSKSTVSGILTYEQYF.

This clone is categorized as medium-sized. This sequence joins TRBV6-1 and TRBJ2-7; no definite D call. Germline lookup yields CDR1 MNHNS and CDR2 SASEGT. CDR3 length equals 14 residues. V lost 6 bases and J 3 bases, leaving 15 bases between the germline ends. The CDR3: CASRTTVGHYEQYF. CDR3 nucleotides: TGTGCCAGCAGAACTACGGTGGGTCACTACGAGCAGTACTTC.

This clone was seen only a few times. This chain links TRBV28 with TRBJ1-1, with a weak D call TRBD1 (6 bases). This CDR3 region has 11 residues. The germline V and J ends were trimmed by 8 bases and 5 bases, with 9 bases remaining between them. The germline V gene encodes CDR1 MDHEN and CDR2 SYDVKM. The CDR3 protein is CASAGTTEAFF. The CDR3 DNA reads TGTGCCAGCGCAGGGACAACTGAAGCTTTCTTT.

This clone was counted a few times. J is TRBJ1-2 and V is TRBV12-3 or TRBV12-4; no firm D call. The CDR3 runs to 12 residues. The germline V and J ends were trimmed by 5 bases and 4 bases, with 8 bases remaining between them. The CDR3 loop reads CASSPRTYGYTF. DNA for the CDR3: TGTGCCAGCAGTCCCCGGACCTATGGCTACACCTTC.

This clone was seen ten or more times. The CDR3 nucleotides read TGTGCCAGCAGCCAATCCCAGACATCGAACACCGGGGAGCTGTTTTTT. Translated: CASSQSQTSNTGELFF. The chain recombines TRBV3-1 with TRBJ2-2; unclear D gene. Between the trimmed V and J ends, which lost 2 bases and 0 bases, there was a span of 10 bases. Germline V CDR1 and CDR2: LGHDT, YNNKEL (reference sequence). The CDR3 runs to 16 residues.

This clone has a single count. This chain links TRBV29-1 with TRBJ2-5; 7 bases are a match to TRBD2. The germline V gene encodes CDR1 SQVTM and CDR2 ANQGSEA. The CDR3 is 18 amino acids. The J segment lost 5 bases and the V segment lost 7 bases, leaving 25 bases of the junction unmatched. CDR3: CSDPTRSGKGGPLETQYF. The CDR3 region has the DNA TGCAGCGACCCGACTAGGAGCGGGAAAGGCGGCCCATTGGAGACCCAGTACTTC.

V usage is TRBV27 and J usage is TRBJ2-2; D is undetermined. The CDR3 consists of 15 residues. Germline lookup yields CDR1 MNHEY and CDR2 SMNVEV (reference sequence). Trimming took 2 bases from V and 0 from J, leaving 7 bases between them. CDR3 sequence (DNA): TGTGCCAGCAGTTTAAGGCAGACGAACACCGGGGAGCTGTTTTTT. Encoded protein: CASSLRQTNTGELFF.

This clone has ten or more counts. V and J are TRBV11-3 and TRBJ2-2; D gene ambiguous. Deletions cut 3 bases from V and 5 bases from J, with 4 bases between. Germline CDR1 reads SGHNT; CDR2 reads YENEEA. The CDR3 extends over 12 amino acids. CDR3 DNA: TGTGCCAGCAGCTTGGAGACCGGGGAGCTGTTTTTT. Its translation is CASSLETGELFF.

This clone was recorded many times. V usage is TRBV9 and J usage is TRBJ1-5; D unclear. This CDR3 has 12 amino acids. Germline V CDR1 and CDR2: SGDLS, YYNGEE. Between the trimmed V and J ends, which lost 7 bases and 5 bases, there was a span of 10 bases. DNA of the CDR3: TGTGCCAGCGGATCCGATTATCAGCCCCAGCATTTT. Residues: CASGSDYQPQHF.

This chain joins TRBV15 and TRBJ1-2, with a tentative D call TRBD1 (5 bases). V lost 5 bases to trimming and J lost 6 bases, with 19 bases between them. Germline-derived CDR1 and CDR2 are LNHNV and YYDKDF (reference sequence). This CDR3 has 15 residues. The DNA for the CDR3 is TGTGCCACCAGCCCAATGGGGGGAAGTTATGATGGCTACACCTTC. It yields the protein CATSPMGGSYDGYTF.

This clone was picked up a small number of times. Being one base from a much bigger clone, this may be a read error. The chain carries TRBV6-1 and TRBJ1-1, with 11 bases aligning to TRBD1. This CDR3 spans 16 amino acids. From germline, CDR1 is MNHNS and CDR2 SASEGT. V was pared by 6 bases and J by 5 bases, with 11 bases of the junction left unmatched. CDR3: CASSPRDRGLRTEAFF. CDR3 DNA: TGTGCCAGCAGCCCCCGGGACAGGGGGTTAAGGACTGAAGCTTTCTTT.

J is TRBJ1-2 and V is TRBV5-1; D unclear. This CDR3 region has 14 residues. The V gene's germline CDR1 is SGHRS and CDR2 YFSETQ. Trimming left V 6 bases short and J 5 bases short, with 17 bases between. CDR3 sequence reads: CASTPERSLYGYTF. CDR3 nucleotide sequence: TGCGCCAGCACTCCCGAAAGGAGCCTATATGGCTACACCTTC.

In this sample, this clone turned up a few times. The CDR3 protein is CASSIQTGDTQYF. The CDR3 DNA follows: TGTGCCAGTAGTATCCAGACTGGAGATACGCAGTATTTT. The chain employs TRBV19 and TRBJ2-3; D remains ambiguous. Germline loops: CDR1 LNHDA, CDR2 SQIVND (reference sequence). Trimming shortened V by 3 bases and J by 5 bases, and 9 bases separated the two germline ends. This CDR3 is built from 13 residues.

This clone was counted at least ten times. The chain links TRBV18 to TRBJ1-3; D is undetermined. The CDR3 is 12 residues long. Germline CDR1 reads KGHSH; CDR2 reads LQKENI. V was cut by 2 bases and J by 7 bases, with 6 bases left in between. CDR3 sequence: CASSPTPNTIYF. The CDR3 DNA sequence: TGTGCCAGCTCACCAACCCCGAACACCATATATTTT.

The genes are TRBV7-9 and TRBJ2-7, with D unclear. V lost 0 bases to trimming and J lost 5 bases, with 14 bases between them. Germline V CDR1 and CDR2: SEHNR, FQNEAQ (reference sequence). This CDR3 region has 15 residues. Here the CDR3 reads CASSLAQVSENEQYF. CDR3 coding DNA: TGTGCCAGCAGCTTAGCGCAGGTCTCAGAAAACGAGCAGTACTTC.

A note on this clone: A read error is likely, as this CDR3 ends without the conserved phenylalanine or tryptophan. The chain recombines TRBV28 with TRBJ2-3, with 7 nucleotides matching TRBD2. CDR1 MDHEN and CDR2 SYDVKM come from the germline V gene. There are 15 residues in the CDR3. CDR3 loop: CASTLGGGITDTQYV. CDR3 coding DNA: TGTGCGAGCACCCTGGGCGGGGGAATCACAGATACGCAGTATGTT.